The table lists the clone carrying this T cell receptor (beta chain) with a count of one. This sample is part of a study of blood T cell repertoires in COVID-19. The wider study: COVID-19 samples collected from the United States, Italy and Spain covered acute and convalescent phases.

Using immunoSEQ multiplex PCR, the repertoire was profiled, and TCRdb retains in-frame clones only, with some absent. The data hold about 140,000 clones, with around 81% observed a single time. Germline V gene sequence: CDR1 LGHNA, CDR2 YNFKEQ. V lost 4 bases and J lost 6; bases outside the gene matches: 5. The CDR3 is 14 residues long. Sequencing input: peripheral blood. This TCR was sampled from a human donor in a cohort sampled during active COVID-19. The chain carries TRBV4-2 and TRBJ1-1, with 10 bases fitting TRBD1. CDR3 sequence (DNA): TGTGCCAGCAGCCCCCGGGGGACAGGGGCTGAAGCTTTCTTT. Protein: CASSPRGTGAEAFF.